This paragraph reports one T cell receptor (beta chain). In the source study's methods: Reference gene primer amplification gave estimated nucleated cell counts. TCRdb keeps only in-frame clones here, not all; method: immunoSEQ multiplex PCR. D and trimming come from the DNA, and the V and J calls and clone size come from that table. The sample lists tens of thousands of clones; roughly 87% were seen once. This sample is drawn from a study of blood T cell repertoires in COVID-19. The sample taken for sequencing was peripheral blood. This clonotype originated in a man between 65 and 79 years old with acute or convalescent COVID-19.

CDR3 loop: CASSLGAVNQPQHF. In DNA, the CDR3 is TGTGCCAGCAGCTTAGGGGCAGTAAATCAGCCCCAGCATTTT. The chain has TRBV7-2 and TRBJ1-5; no clear D gene. The ends were cut back, 1 base at V and 4 bases at J, with 8 bases in the middle. The CDR3 has 14 residues. The V gene's germline CDR1 is SGHTA and CDR2 FQGNSA.